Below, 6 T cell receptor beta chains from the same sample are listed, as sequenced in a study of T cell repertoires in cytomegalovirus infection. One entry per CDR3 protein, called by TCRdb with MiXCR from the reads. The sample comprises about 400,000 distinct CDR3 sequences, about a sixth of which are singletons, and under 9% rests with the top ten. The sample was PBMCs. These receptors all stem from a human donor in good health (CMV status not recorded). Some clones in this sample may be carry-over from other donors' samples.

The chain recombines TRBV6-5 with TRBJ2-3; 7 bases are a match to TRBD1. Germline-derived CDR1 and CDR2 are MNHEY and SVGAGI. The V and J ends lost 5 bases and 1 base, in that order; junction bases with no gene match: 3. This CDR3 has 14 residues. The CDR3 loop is CASSRGTGTDTQYF. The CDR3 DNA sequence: TGTGCCAGCAGTAGAGGGACAGGCACAGATACGCAGTATTTT.

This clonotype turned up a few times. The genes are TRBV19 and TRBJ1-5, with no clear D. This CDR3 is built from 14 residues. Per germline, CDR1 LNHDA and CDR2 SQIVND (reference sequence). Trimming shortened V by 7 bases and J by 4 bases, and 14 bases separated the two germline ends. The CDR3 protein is CASKFGRMNQPQHF. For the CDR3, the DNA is TGTGCCAGTAAGTTTGGGCGGATGAATCAGCCCCAGCATTTT.

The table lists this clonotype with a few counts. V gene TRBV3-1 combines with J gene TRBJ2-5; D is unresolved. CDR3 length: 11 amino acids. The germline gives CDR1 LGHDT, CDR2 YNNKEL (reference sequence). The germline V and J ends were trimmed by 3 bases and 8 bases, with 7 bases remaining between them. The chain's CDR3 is CASSHDFTQYF. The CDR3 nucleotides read TGTGCCAGCAGCCATGACTTTACCCAGTACTTC.

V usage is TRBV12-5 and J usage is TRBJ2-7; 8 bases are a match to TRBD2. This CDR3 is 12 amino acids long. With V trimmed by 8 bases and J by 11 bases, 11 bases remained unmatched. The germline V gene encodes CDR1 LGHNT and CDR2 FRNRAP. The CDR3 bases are TGTGCTAGTCACAGCGGGAGTAGGGAGAAGTACTTC. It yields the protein CASHSGSREKYF.

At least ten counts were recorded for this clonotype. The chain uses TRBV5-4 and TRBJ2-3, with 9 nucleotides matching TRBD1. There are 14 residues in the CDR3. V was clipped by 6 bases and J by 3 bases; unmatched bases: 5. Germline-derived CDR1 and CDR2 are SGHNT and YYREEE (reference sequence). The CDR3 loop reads CASTDRGGTDTQYF. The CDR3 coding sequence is TGTGCCAGCACCGACAGGGGGGGAACAGATACGCAGTATTTT.

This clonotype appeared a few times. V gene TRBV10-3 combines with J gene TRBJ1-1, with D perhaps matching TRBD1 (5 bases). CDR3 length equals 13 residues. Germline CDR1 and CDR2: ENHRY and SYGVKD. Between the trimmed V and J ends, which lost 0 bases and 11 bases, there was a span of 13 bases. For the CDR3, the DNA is TGTGCCATCAGTGAGTCGAGTCCAGGGACGGCTTTCTTT. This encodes CAISESSPGTAFF.